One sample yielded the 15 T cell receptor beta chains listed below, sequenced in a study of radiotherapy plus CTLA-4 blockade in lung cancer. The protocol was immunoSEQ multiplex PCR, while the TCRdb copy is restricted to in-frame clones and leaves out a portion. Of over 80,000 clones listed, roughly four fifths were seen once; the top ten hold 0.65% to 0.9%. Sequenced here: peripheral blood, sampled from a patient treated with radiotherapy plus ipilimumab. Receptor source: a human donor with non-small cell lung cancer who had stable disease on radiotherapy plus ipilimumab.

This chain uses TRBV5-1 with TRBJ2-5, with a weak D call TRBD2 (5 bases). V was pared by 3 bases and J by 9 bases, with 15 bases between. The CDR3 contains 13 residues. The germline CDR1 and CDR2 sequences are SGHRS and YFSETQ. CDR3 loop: CASSSYRSGAQYF. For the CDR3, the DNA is TGCGCCAGCAGCTCCTATAGATCCGGGGCCCAGTACTTC.

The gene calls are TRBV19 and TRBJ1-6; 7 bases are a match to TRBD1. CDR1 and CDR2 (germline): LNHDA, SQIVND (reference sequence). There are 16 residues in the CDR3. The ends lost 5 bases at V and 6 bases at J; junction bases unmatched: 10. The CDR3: CASSDSPTGLNSPLHF. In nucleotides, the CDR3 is TGTGCCAGTAGTGATTCCCCGACAGGGCTTAATTCACCCCTCCACTTT.

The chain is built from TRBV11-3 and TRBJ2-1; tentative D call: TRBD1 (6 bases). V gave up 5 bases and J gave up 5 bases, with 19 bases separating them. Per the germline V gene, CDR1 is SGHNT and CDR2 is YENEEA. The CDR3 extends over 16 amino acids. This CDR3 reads CASSLQGSRLNNEQFF. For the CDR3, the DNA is TGTGCCAGCAGCCTCCAGGGGAGTAGGCTAAACAATGAGCAGTTCTTC.

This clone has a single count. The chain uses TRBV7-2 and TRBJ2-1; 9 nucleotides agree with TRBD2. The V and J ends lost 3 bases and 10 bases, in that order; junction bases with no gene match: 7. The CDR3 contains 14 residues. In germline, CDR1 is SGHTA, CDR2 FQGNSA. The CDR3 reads CASSLEGLAGEQFF. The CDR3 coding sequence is TGTGCCAGCAGCTTGGAGGGACTAGCAGGGGAGCAGTTCTTC.

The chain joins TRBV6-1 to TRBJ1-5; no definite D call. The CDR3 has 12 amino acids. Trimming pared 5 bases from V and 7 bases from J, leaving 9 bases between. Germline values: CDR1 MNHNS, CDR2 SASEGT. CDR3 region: CASSLSKQPQHF. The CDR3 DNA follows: TGTGCCAGCAGTCTTAGTAAACAGCCCCAGCATTTT.

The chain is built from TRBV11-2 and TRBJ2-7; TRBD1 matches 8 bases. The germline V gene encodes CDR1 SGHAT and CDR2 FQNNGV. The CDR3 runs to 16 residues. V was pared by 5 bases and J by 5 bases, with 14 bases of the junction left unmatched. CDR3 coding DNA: TGTGCCAGCAGCGCCTTGCGGGGACAGGTTTCCAACGAGCAGTACTTC. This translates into CASSALRGQVSNEQYF.

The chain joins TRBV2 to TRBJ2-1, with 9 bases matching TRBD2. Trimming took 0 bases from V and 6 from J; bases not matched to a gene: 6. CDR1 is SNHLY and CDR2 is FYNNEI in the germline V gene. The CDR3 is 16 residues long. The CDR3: CASSEAEAGGANEQFF. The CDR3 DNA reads TGTGCCAGCAGTGAAGCAGAAGCGGGAGGCGCCAATGAGCAGTTCTTC.

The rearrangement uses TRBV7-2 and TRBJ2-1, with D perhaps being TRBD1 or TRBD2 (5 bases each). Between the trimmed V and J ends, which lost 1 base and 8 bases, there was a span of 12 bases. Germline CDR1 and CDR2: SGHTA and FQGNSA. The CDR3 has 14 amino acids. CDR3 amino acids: CASSLVGVNDEQFF. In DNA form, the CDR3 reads TGTGCCAGCAGCTTAGTGGGGGTTAACGATGAGCAGTTCTTC.

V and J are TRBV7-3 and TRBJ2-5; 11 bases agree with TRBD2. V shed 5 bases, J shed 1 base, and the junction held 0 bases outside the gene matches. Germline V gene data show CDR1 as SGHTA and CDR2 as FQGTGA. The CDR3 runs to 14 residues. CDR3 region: CASSLAGGQETQYF. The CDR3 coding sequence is TGTGCCAGCAGCCTAGCGGGGGGCCAAGAGACCCAGTACTTC. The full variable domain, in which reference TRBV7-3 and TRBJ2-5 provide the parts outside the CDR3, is GAGVSQTPSNKVTEKGKYVELRCDPISGHTALYWYRQSLGQGPEFLIYFQGTGAADDSGLPNDRFFAVRPEGSVSTLKIQRTERGDSAVYLCASSLAGGQETQYFGPGTRLLVL.

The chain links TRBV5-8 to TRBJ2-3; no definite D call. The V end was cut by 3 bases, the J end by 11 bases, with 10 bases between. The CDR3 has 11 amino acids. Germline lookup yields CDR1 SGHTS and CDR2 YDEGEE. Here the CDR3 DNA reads TGTGCCAGCAGCTCGGTATTAGGGCAGTATTTT. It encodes CASSSVLGQYF.

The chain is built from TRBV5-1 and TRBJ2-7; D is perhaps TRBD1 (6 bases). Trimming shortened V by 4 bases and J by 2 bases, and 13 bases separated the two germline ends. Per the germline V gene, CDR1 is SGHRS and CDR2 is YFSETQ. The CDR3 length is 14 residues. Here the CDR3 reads CASSVRQETYEQYF. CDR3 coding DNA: TGCGCCAGCAGCGTACGACAGGAGACCTACGAGCAGTACTTC.

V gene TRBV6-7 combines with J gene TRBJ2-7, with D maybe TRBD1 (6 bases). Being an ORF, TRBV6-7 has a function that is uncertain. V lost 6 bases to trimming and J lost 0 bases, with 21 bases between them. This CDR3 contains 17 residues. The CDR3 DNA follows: TGTGCCAGCAGCGACAAATCCCGGGACACGAGCTCCTACGAGCAGTACTTC. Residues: CASSDKSRDTSSYEQYF.

As DNA, the CDR3 is TGCGCCAGCAGCCGGGGAAGATGGAGGGATGGGCGGTCGGGGACCCAGTACTTC. Amino acid sequence: CASSRGRWRDGRSGTQYF. J is TRBJ2-5 and V is TRBV4-1; a weak D match, TRBD2 (6 bases). The V end lost 4 bases, the J end lost 7 bases, and 28 bases lay between the germline ends. Looked up from germline, CDR1 is MGHRA and CDR2 is YSYEKL. The CDR3 runs 18 residues.

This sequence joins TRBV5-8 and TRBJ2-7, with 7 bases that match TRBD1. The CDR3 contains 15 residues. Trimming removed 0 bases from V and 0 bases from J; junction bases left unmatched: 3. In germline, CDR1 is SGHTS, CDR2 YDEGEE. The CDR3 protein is CASSLEGAASYEQYF. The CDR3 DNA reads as TGTGCCAGCAGCTTGGAGGGGGCAGCCTCCTACGAGCAGTACTTC.

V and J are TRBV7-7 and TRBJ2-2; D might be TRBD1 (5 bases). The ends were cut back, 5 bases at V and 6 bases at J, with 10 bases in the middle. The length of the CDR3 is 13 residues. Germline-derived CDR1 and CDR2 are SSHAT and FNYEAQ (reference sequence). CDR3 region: CASSPPGSGELFF. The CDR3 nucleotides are TGTGCCAGCAGCCCGCCAGGGTCCGGGGAGCTGTTTTTT.